Presented here are 5 T cell receptor beta chains from one specimen sequenced in a study of blood T cells in healthy people across ages (dated by TCRdb to 2014 to 2015). The library was prepared using 5' RACE. Sequencing used an Illumina HiSeq 2500. A second PCR of roughly 6 to 11 cycles was performed with a sample-barcoded 5' primer and a J-beta primer mix. TCRdb reprocessed the public reads (quality trimming at Q25 with fastp, clone calling with MiXCR) and kept in-frame beta chains. Rows merge per CDR3 protein into single entries with the most common DNA and genes. The sample table holds hundreds of thousands of distinct CDR3 sequences, of which more than 55% were seen once. The ten top clones hold approximately 24% of the sample. Material for sequencing was blood. The receptor set was obtained from a man aged 35-49 years in good health.

The chain recombines TRBV12-3 or TRBV12-4 with TRBJ1-2; D is unresolved. This CDR3 comprises 13 residues. V lost 4 bases, J lost 1 base, and 7 bases lay in between. The DNA of the CDR3 is TGTGCCAGCAGTTGTTTGGGTAACTATGGCTACACCTTC. Its protein product is CASSCLGNYGYTF.

The J gene is TRBJ2-1, the V gene TRBV7-3; 13 nucleotides align to TRBD2. The CDR3 consists of 13 residues. Looked up from germline, CDR1 is SGHTA and CDR2 is FQGTGA. V was clipped by 8 bases and J by 8 bases; unmatched bases: 3. Here the CDR3 reads CASRTSGSYEQFF. Written as DNA, the CDR3 is TGTGCCAGCCGGACTAGCGGGAGCTATGAGCAGTTCTTC.

V gene TRBV6-2 or TRBV6-3 combines with J gene TRBJ2-6; D possibly corresponds to TRBD1 (6 bases). This CDR3 has 15 amino acids. The V end lost 4 bases, the J end lost 2 bases, and 9 bases lay between the germline ends. The V gene's germline CDR1 is MNHEY and CDR2 SVGEGT. The CDR3 DNA follows: TGTGCCAGCAGTTCCAACAGGGCTGGGGCCAACGTCCTGACTTTC. It translates to CASSSNRAGANVLTF.

The V call is TRBV10-3, the J call TRBJ2-7; 11 bases line up with TRBD1. V lost 6 bases and J lost 5; bases outside the gene matches: 6. Germline V CDR1 and CDR2: ENHRY, SYGVKD. The CDR3 runs 14 residues. The chain's CDR3 is CAISPGQGVHEQYF. The CDR3, as DNA: TGTGCCATCAGCCCGGGACAGGGGGTCCACGAGCAGTACTTC.

V is TRBV27 and J is TRBJ2-7, with 11 bases lining up with TRBD1. The CDR3 is made up of 14 amino acids. CDR1 MNHEY and CDR2 SMNVEV come from the germline V gene (reference sequence). Unmatched junction bases numbered 5, after V lost 6 bases and J lost 4 bases. The CDR3, as DNA: TGTGCCAGCAGCAGGACAGGGGGCTGGTACGAGCAGTACTTC. Translation gives CASSRTGGWYEQYF.